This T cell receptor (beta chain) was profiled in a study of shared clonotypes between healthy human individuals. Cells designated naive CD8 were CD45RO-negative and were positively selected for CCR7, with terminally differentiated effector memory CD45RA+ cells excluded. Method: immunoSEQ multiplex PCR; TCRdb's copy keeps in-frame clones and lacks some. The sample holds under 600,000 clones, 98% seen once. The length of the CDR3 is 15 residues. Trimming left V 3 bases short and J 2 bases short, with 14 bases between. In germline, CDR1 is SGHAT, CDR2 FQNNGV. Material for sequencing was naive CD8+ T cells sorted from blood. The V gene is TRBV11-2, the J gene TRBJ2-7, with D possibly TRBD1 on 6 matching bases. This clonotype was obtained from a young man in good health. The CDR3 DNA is TGTGCCAGCAGCTTTTATTCAGGGGCTACCTACGAGCAGTACTTC. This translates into CASSFYSGATYEQYF.